The 25 T cell receptor beta chains below were found in one sample sequenced in a study of neurological immune-mediated disorders (dated by TCRdb to the late 2010s). The library was obtained by 5' RACE. The sample was run on an Illumina HiSeq 2500. TCRdb passed the public sequencing reads through fastp at Q25 and MiXCR, retaining productive beta sequences. Rows are combined by CDR3 protein, so each entry shows the most common genes and DNA. In all, the sample holds more than 35,000 distinct CDR3 sequences, and roughly 3% of those were seen once. The biggest ten clones account for roughly 15% of the sample. The sequenced material came from PBMCs. These receptors originate from a woman aged 45 to 65 with multiple sclerosis.

For this clonotype: A much larger clone sits a single nucleotide away, making a read error possible. The chain has TRBV5-6 and TRBJ1-6; no reliable D call. This CDR3 has 15 amino acids. The V gene's germline CDR1 is SGHDT and CDR2 YYEEEE. The CDR3: CASSLAVVDDSPLNF. The CDR3 bases are TGTGCCAGCAGCTTGGCTGTTGTTGATGATTCACCCCTCAACTTT.

This clonotype has ten or more counts. This chain joins TRBV28 and TRBJ1-5; a possible D gene is TRBD1 (6 bases). V lost 5 bases and J lost 5, with 13 bases in between. This CDR3 spans 14 amino acids. Germline V gene lookup returns CDR1 MDHEN and CDR2 SYDVKM. CDR3 DNA sequence: TGTGCCAGCAGTCCCCGGCAGGGGCATCAGCCCCAGCATTTT. Translating it yields CASSPRQGHQPQHF.

Many counts were recorded for this clonotype. The V call is TRBV5-5, the J call TRBJ1-2; the D gene is possibly TRBD1 (5 bases). The V end was cut by 1 base, the J end by 8 bases, with 15 bases between. Germline V gene sequence: CDR1 SGHKS, CDR2 YYEKEE (reference sequence). The CDR3 length is 14 residues. The CDR3 here is CASSLTGGPGGYTF. The CDR3 region has the DNA TGTGCCAGCAGCTTGACAGGAGGCCCGGGGGGCTACACCTTC.

This clonotype ranks as large. The chain uses TRBV5-1 and TRBJ2-1, with 9 bases lining up with TRBD2. CDR3 length equals 17 residues. Germline trimming cut 0 bases from V and 8 bases from J; bases unmatched to any gene: 12. Looked up from germline, CDR1 is SGHRS and CDR2 is YFSETQ. This CDR3 reads CASSLEVAGVTGDEQFF. The CDR3 nucleotides read TGCGCCAGCAGCTTGGAGGTAGCGGGAGTGACGGGAGATGAGCAGTTCTTC. Drawing the rest from reference TRBV5-1 and TRBJ2-1, the complete variable domain is KAGVTQTPRYLIKTRGQQVTLSCSPISGHRSVSWYQQTPGQGLQFLFEYFSETQRNKGNFPGRFSGRQFSNSRSEMNVSTLELGDSALYLCASSLEVAGVTGDEQFFGPGTRLTVL.

This clonotype came up many times. The chain couples TRBV27 to TRBJ1-2, with 7 bases identical to TRBD1. CDR3 length: 15 amino acids. After removal of 2 bases from V and 7 bases from J, the junction contained 10 bases not matched to a gene. Germline values: CDR1 MNHEY, CDR2 SMNVEV (reference sequence). This CDR3 is CASSLGSTGFGGYTF. The CDR3 nucleotides read TGTGCCAGCAGTTTAGGGTCGACAGGGTTCGGTGGCTACACCTTC.

This clonotype was detected many times. The chain employs TRBV12-3 or TRBV12-4 and TRBJ2-1; D is perhaps TRBD2 (6 bases). Trimming removed 4 bases from V and 8 bases from J, with 21 bases in between. The CDR3 totals 16 residues. The CDR3 DNA is TGTGCCAGCAGTTCGGGGGTTCCCCCCTCAACCCATGAGCAGTTCTTC. Amino acid sequence: CASSSGVPPSTHEQFF.

This clonotype was seen many times. The chain recombines TRBV7-6 with TRBJ1-5, with TRBD1 matching over 7 bases. The CDR3 runs 14 residues. The germline V gene has CDR1 SGHVS and CDR2 FNYEAQ. The V gene end was trimmed by 4 bases and the J gene end by 4 bases; junction bases not matched to a gene: 4. CDR3 bases: TGTGCCAGCAGCTCGACAGGGTCAAATCAGCCCCAGCATTTT. It encodes CASSSTGSNQPQHF.

There are many counts of this clonotype. The CDR3 region has the DNA TGTGCCAGCAGTGGTTGGAGTGCGAACACTGAAGCTTTCTTT. Protein sequence: CASSGWSANTEAFF. The chain couples TRBV6-1 to TRBJ1-1; D unresolved. The CDR3 runs 14 residues. Trimming took off 4 bases at V and 1 base at J, with 10 bases between the two ends. Looked up from germline, CDR1 is MNHNS and CDR2 is SASEGT.

This clonotype occurred many times. The CDR3 spells CASNPPFTDTQYF. For the CDR3, the DNA is TGTGCCAGCAACCCTCCGTTCACAGATACGCAGTATTTT. The V gene is TRBV2, the J gene TRBJ2-3; no clear D. The CDR3 is made up of 13 amino acids. Per the germline V gene, CDR1 is SNHLY and CDR2 is FYNNEI. V was cut by 7 bases and J by 2 bases, with 10 bases left in between.

This clonotype appeared many times. The CDR3 bases are TGTGCCAGCAGTTATAGACGGAGGACCTACGAGCAGTACTTC. Amino acid sequence: CASSYRRRTYEQYF. The chain links TRBV6-5 to TRBJ2-7; possible D gene TRBD2, 5 bases. Trimming removed 3 bases from V and 2 bases from J, with 11 bases in between. The V gene's germline CDR1 is MNHEY and CDR2 SVGAGI. This CDR3 has 14 amino acids.

This clonotype showed up many times. The chain has TRBV29-1 and TRBJ1-4; TRBD1 agrees at 7 bases. V gave up 5 bases and J gave up 3 bases; unmatched junction bases: 6. The CDR3 is 14 amino acids. Germline CDR1 and CDR2: SQVTM and ANQGSEA. The CDR3 region is CSVRLGGPNEKLFF. Here the CDR3 DNA reads TGCAGCGTTCGGTTAGGGGGCCCTAATGAAAAACTGTTTTTT.

This clonotype was recorded at least ten times. The genes are TRBV5-1 and TRBJ2-1, with 9 bases fitting TRBD2. CDR3 size: 16 residues. V lost 4 bases and J lost 4; bases outside the gene matches: 9. Germline CDR1 reads SGHRS; CDR2 reads YFSETQ. The CDR3 reads CASSPGTSPLYNEQFF. In nucleotides, the CDR3 is TGCGCCAGCAGCCCCGGGACTAGCCCTTTATACAATGAGCAGTTCTTC.

This clonotype was seen ten or more times. The gene calls are TRBV5-5 and TRBJ2-1; TRBD2 is a possible D gene (6 bases). The CDR3 runs 16 residues. Trimming shortened V by 4 bases and J by 1 base, and 15 bases separated the two germline ends. CDR1 is SGHKS and CDR2 is YYEKEE in the germline V gene (reference sequence). The CDR3 nucleotides read TGTGCCAGCAGCGCTCTCTCGGGGAGGTCCTACAATGAGCAGTTCTTC. Amino acid sequence: CASSALSGRSYNEQFF.

This clonotype was recorded at least ten times. This chain uses TRBV12-3 or TRBV12-4 with TRBJ2-7; D is unclear. This CDR3 spans 13 amino acids. Trimming pared 2 bases from V and 3 bases from J, leaving 8 bases between. The CDR3 protein is CASSLKRVYEQYF. The CDR3 DNA sequence: TGTGCCAGCAGTTTAAAGCGCGTCTACGAGCAGTACTTC.

This clonotype was recorded at least ten times. V and J are TRBV20-1 and TRBJ2-1, with 11 positions matching TRBD1. The CDR3 is made up of 15 amino acids. After removal of 6 bases from V and 8 bases from J, the junction contained 12 bases not matched to a gene. Germline CDR1 and CDR2: DFQATT and SNEGSKA (reference sequence). CDR3 residues: CSAQRFRDRGDEQFF. DNA of the CDR3: TGCAGTGCCCAGAGGTTCCGGGACAGGGGGGATGAGCAGTTCTTC.

This clonotype was detected ten times or more. V gene TRBV6-5 combines with J gene TRBJ1-5; 8 bases map to TRBD1. Per the germline V gene, CDR1 is MNHEY and CDR2 is SVGAGI. V trimming: 6 bases; J trimming: 5 bases; junction bases outside the gene matches: 3. This CDR3 has 13 residues. The DNA of the CDR3 is TGTGCCAGCAGCAGGGGGCGGGATCAGCCCCAGCATTTT. Amino acids: CASSRGRDQPQHF.

The table lists this clonotype with many counts. Written as DNA, the CDR3 is TGTGCCAGCAGCACTGGACAGGGAGGGTATGGCTACACCTTC. Translating it yields CASSTGQGGYGYTF. The V call is TRBV7-2, the J call TRBJ1-2; 8 bases map to TRBD1. This CDR3 is 14 amino acids long. Germline CDR1 SGHTA, CDR2 FQGNSA. Losses at the gene ends were 5 bases for V and 5 bases for J; bases not matched to a gene: 7.

This clonotype was detected ten times or more. This chain connects TRBV11-2 to TRBJ2-3; TRBD2 agrees at 7 bases. J lost 4 bases, V lost 5 bases, and 3 bases had no gene match. The CDR3 totals 13 residues. Looked up from germline, CDR1 is SGHAT and CDR2 is FQNNGV. DNA for the CDR3: TGTGCCAGCAGCCAGACTAGCCCAGATACGCAGTATTTT. Its translation is CASSQTSPDTQYF.

This clonotype appeared many times. The gene calls are TRBV20-1 and TRBJ2-5; D is possibly TRBD1 or TRBD2 (5 bases each). CDR3 length: 16 amino acids. The germline CDR1 and CDR2 sequences are DFQATT and SNEGSKA (reference sequence). With 3 bases removed from V and 3 bases from J, the gap between germline ends came to 20 bases. As DNA, the CDR3 is TGCAGTGCTAGTGACGGACTGAGGGGAGCAGAAGAGACCCAGTACTTC. Its translation is CSASDGLRGAEETQYF.

This clonotype was counted at least ten times. The V call is TRBV28, the J call TRBJ2-1; D uncertain. In germline, CDR1 is MDHEN, CDR2 SYDVKM. Trimming cost V 5 bases and J 13 bases, with 15 bases left between them. The CDR3 spans 12 residues. CDR3 bases: TGTGCCAGCAGTCCCCAAGGAGCGTCCCAGTTCTTC. It specifies CASSPQGASQFF.

This clonotype occurred many times. The CDR3 region is CASSLTEGAGRGVYEQYF. CDR3 DNA sequence: TGTGCCAGCAGCTTAACCGAGGGAGCGGGGAGAGGAGTCTACGAGCAGTACTTC. The chain combines TRBV7-9 with TRBJ2-7, with 7 bases fitting TRBD2. Germline lookup yields CDR1 SEHNR and CDR2 FQNEAQ (reference sequence). CDR3 length: 18 residues. The V and J ends lost 2 bases and 3 bases, in that order; junction bases with no gene match: 16.

This clonotype occurred many times. This sequence joins TRBV7-3 and TRBJ2-2, with a weak D call TRBD1 (5 bases). From germline, CDR1 is SGHTA and CDR2 FQGTGA. This CDR3 has 14 amino acids. V was cut by 2 bases and J by 2 bases, with 6 bases left in between. CDR3 region: CASSLQGNTGELFF. The DNA for the CDR3 is TGTGCCAGCAGCTTACAGGGCAACACCGGGGAGCTGTTTTTT.

This clonotype was detected many times. The chain is built from TRBV10-3 and TRBJ2-7; D not certain. This CDR3 comprises 11 residues. The V end lost 10 bases, the J end lost 4 bases, and 11 bases lay between the germline ends. Germline-derived CDR1 and CDR2 are ENHRY and SYGVKD. This CDR3 is CATSASYEQYF. Written as DNA, the CDR3 is TGTGCCACCAGCGCTAGTTACGAGCAGTACTTC.

This clonotype was detected many times. CDR3 in amino acids: CSASRDSDQPQHF. The CDR3, as DNA: TGCAGTGCCAGCCGGGACAGTGATCAGCCCCAGCATTTT. The V call is TRBV20-1, the J call TRBJ1-5; 7 bases align to TRBD1. V was pared by 6 bases and J by 5 bases, with 7 bases of the junction left unmatched. Germline V CDR1 and CDR2: DFQATT, SNEGSKA (reference sequence). This CDR3 is built from 13 residues.

This clonotype was recorded many times. The chain joins TRBV9 to TRBJ1-6; no clear D. This CDR3 is built from 13 residues. V dropped 3 bases and J dropped 5 bases, with 6 bases sitting between them. Germline V gene sequence: CDR1 SGDLS, CDR2 YYNGEE. Written as DNA, the CDR3 is TGTGCCAGCAGCGCGTCAGATAATTCACCCCTCCACTTT. It yields the protein CASSASDNSPLHF.